One sample yielded the 30 T cell receptor beta chains listed below, sequenced in a study of T cells after yellow fever vaccination. One entry per CDR3 protein results from TCRdb running MiXCR on the 5' RACE reads. Of around 600,000 distinct CDR3 sequences detected, approximately 13% appear once; the ten largest clones hold around 14%. The sequencing used PBMCs, collected on the day of the yellow fever booster vaccination. All receptors come from a man aged 25 to 40 who received the YFV17D yellow fever vaccine.

This clonotype was observed a few times. The chain employs TRBV6-2 or TRBV6-3 and TRBJ2-7; D is perhaps TRBD1 (7 bases). Per germline, CDR1 MNHEY and CDR2 SVGEGT. CDR3 length: 15 amino acids. Trimming took 0 bases from V and 5 from J, leaving 14 bases between them. CDR3: CASSYSQGGLDEQYF. The CDR3 DNA follows: TGTGCCAGCAGTTACTCGCAGGGGGGTTTGGACGAGCAGTACTTC.

The chain links TRBV5-6 to TRBJ2-1; D remains ambiguous. The CDR3 runs 14 residues. Germline assignment: CDR1 SGHDT and CDR2 YYEEEE. With 7 bases removed from V and 3 bases from J, the gap between germline ends came to 14 bases. DNA for the CDR3: TGTGCCAGCGTGCAAGGGCGGATCTACAATGAGCAGTTCTTC. Its translation: CASVQGRIYNEQFF.

This clonotype occurred a few times. This sequence joins TRBV29-1 and TRBJ2-1, with TRBD2 matching over 11 bases. Germline V gene data show CDR1 as SQVTM and CDR2 as ANQGSEA. Trimming at V came to 3 bases and at J to 0 bases, leaving 7 bases not matched to a gene. The CDR3 loop spans 17 amino acids. CDR3 in DNA: TGCAGCGTTGAGGGACTAGCGGTTCTTAACTCCTACAATGAGCAGTTCTTC. Its protein is CSVEGLAVLNSYNEQFF.

The CDR3 nucleotides read TGTGCCAGCAGCAACGGGGACCAAGAGACCCAGTACTTC. Protein sequence: CASSNGDQETQYF. The J gene is TRBJ2-5, the V gene TRBV5-4, with D possibly being TRBD2 (5 bases). V shed 4 bases and J shed 0 bases, with 7 bases lying between them. Germline CDR1 is SGHNT and CDR2 is YYREEE (reference sequence). This CDR3 is 13 amino acids long. The complete variable domain, with remaining parts taken from reference TRBV5-4 and TRBJ2-5, reads ETGVTQSPTHLIKTRGQQVTLRCSSQSGHNTVSWYQQALGQGPQFIFQYYREEENGRGNFPPRFSGLQFPNYSSELNVNALELDDSALYLCASSNGDQETQYFGPGTRLLVL.

This clonotype has more than one count but fewer than ten. The rearrangement joins TRBV3-1 to TRBJ1-1; no definite D call. V lost 1 base and J lost 4, with 10 bases in between. The CDR3 sequence is 14 residues long. The V gene's germline CDR1 is LGHDT and CDR2 YNNKEL (reference sequence). The CDR3 spells CASSQVVSVTEAFF. CDR3 DNA: TGTGCCAGCAGCCAAGTAGTTTCGGTCACTGAAGCTTTCTTT.

The chain has TRBV2 and TRBJ2-7; perhaps D is TRBD1 or TRBD2 (5 bases each). Trimming cost V 6 bases and J 3 bases, with 15 bases left between them. Germline V CDR1 and CDR2: SNHLY, FYNNEI. This CDR3 spans 14 amino acids. CDR3 region: CASRGVDRFYEQYF. The CDR3 coding sequence is TGTGCCAGCAGGGGAGTCGACAGATTCTACGAGCAGTACTTC.

This clonotype was counted between two and nine times. J is TRBJ2-7 and V is TRBV18, with TRBD2 matching over 7 bases. V lost 6 bases, J lost 5 bases, and 10 bases stayed unmatched. The germline gives CDR1 KGHSH, CDR2 LQKENI. The CDR3 has 14 amino acids. CDR3 bases: TGTGCCAGCTCGGCGGGGACTACAGTCAACGAGCAGTACTTC. This translates into CASSAGTTVNEQYF. Using reference TRBV18 and TRBJ2-7 for the parts outside the CDR3, the full variable domain is NAGVMQNPRHLVRRRGQEARLRCSPMKGHSHVYWYRQLPEEGLKFMVYLQKENIIDESGMPKERFSAEFPKEGPSILRIQQVVRGDSAAYFCASSAGTTVNEQYFGPGTRLTVT.

The gene calls are TRBV6-2 or TRBV6-3 and TRBJ2-2; the match to TRBD1 covers 10 bases. Trimming took 6 bases from V and 4 from J; bases not matched to a gene: 8. This CDR3 has 16 amino acids. The germline gives CDR1 MNHEY, CDR2 SVGEGT. The CDR3 sequence is CASRRGQGGSTGELFF. DNA for the CDR3: TGTGCCAGCAGACGAGGACAGGGGGGGAGCACCGGGGAGCTGTTTTTT.

This chain uses TRBV28 with TRBJ2-1; 8 bases match TRBD2. CDR3 length equals 13 residues. Unmatched junction bases numbered 5, after V lost 7 bases and J lost 6 bases. CDR1 and CDR2 from the germline V gene are MDHEN and SYDVKM. The CDR3 spells CASKAGGANEQFF. The DNA of the CDR3 is TGTGCCAGCAAGGCGGGAGGAGCCAATGAGCAGTTCTTC.

The chain is built from TRBV20-1 and TRBJ1-2; a possible D gene is TRBD1 (5 bases). The CDR3 covers 13 residues. Germline V gives CDR1 DFQATT, CDR2 SNEGSKA (reference sequence). The ends were cut back, 0 bases at V and 3 bases at J, with 8 bases in the middle. The CDR3 spells CSARDGGYYGYTF. DNA for the CDR3: TGCAGTGCTAGAGATGGGGGATACTATGGCTACACCTTC.

The genes are TRBV20-1 and TRBJ2-7; 8 bases agree with TRBD2. Germline V gene data show CDR1 as DFQATT and CDR2 as SNEGSKA (reference sequence). The V and J ends lost 1 base and 6 bases, in that order; junction bases with no gene match: 20. This CDR3 has 18 amino acids. The CDR3 DNA follows: TGCAGTGCTAGAGCCGGGGGATTCGGGAGGGCCCCGGGAGGCGAGCAGTACTTC. Encoded protein: CSARAGGFGRAPGGEQYF.

The rearrangement uses TRBV7-9 and TRBJ2-1, with 8 bases that match TRBD2. CDR1 and CDR2 (germline): SEHNR, FQNEAQ (reference sequence). The CDR3 is made up of 16 amino acids. The V and J ends lost 4 bases and 8 bases, in that order; junction bases with no gene match: 13. CDR3 nucleotide sequence: TGTGCCAGCAGCTCGCCGGGGCGGGAGGAGGGCTATGAGCAGTTCTTC. Amino acids: CASSSPGREEGYEQFF.

V gene TRBV29-1 combines with J gene TRBJ2-1; D might be TRBD2 (5 bases). This CDR3 comprises 18 residues. Per germline, CDR1 SQVTM and CDR2 ANQGSEA. V lost 0 bases, J lost 2 bases, and 20 bases lay in between. CDR3 protein: CSVEDRASTVLTYNEQFF. CDR3 sequence (DNA): TGCAGCGTTGAAGATCGGGCTAGCACGGTTCTCACCTACAATGAGCAGTTCTTC.

The table lists this clonotype with many counts. This rearrangement joins TRBV19 to TRBJ1-1; D not resolved. The germline V gene has CDR1 LNHDA and CDR2 SQIVND (reference sequence). This CDR3 comprises 13 residues. The ends were cut back, 1 base at V and 3 bases at J, with 6 bases in the middle. In nucleotides, the CDR3 is TGTGCCAGTAGTATAGGCCCCGACACTGAAGCTTTCTTT. It translates to CASSIGPDTEAFF.

This clonotype was seen only a few times. The CDR3 nucleotides are TGTGCCAGCAGCCAAGGACTAGCGGTGAAAGAGACCCAGTACTTC. Its translation is CASSQGLAVKETQYF. The chain is built from TRBV5-4 and TRBJ2-5, with TRBD2 matching over 10 bases. The V segment lost 4 bases and the J segment 3 bases; nucleotides outside the gene matches: 6. Germline CDR1 SGHNT, CDR2 YYREEE (reference sequence). The CDR3 extends over 15 amino acids.

The chain combines TRBV20-1 with TRBJ2-7; 7 nucleotides line up with TRBD1. The CDR3 is made up of 15 amino acids. Looked up from germline, CDR1 is DFQATT and CDR2 is SNEGSKA (reference sequence). V lost 4 bases and J lost 0; bases outside the gene matches: 9. CDR3: CSATFTGANSYEQYF. The DNA of the CDR3 is TGCAGTGCTACCTTCACAGGGGCAAACTCCTACGAGCAGTACTTC.

Here the CDR3 reads CSARLDRGTYEQYF. The DNA for the CDR3 is TGCAGTGCTAGGTTGGACAGGGGGACCTACGAGCAGTACTTC. The genes are TRBV20-1 and TRBJ2-7, with 10 bases aligning to TRBD1. The CDR3 has 14 amino acids. The V and J ends lost 3 bases and 2 bases, in that order; junction bases with no gene match: 4. CDR1 and CDR2 (germline): DFQATT, SNEGSKA (reference sequence).

This clonotype came up a few times. The CDR3 coding sequence is TGTGCCAGCAGCGACGCTAGCGGGAGTCACTACGAGCAGTACTTC. Residues: CASSDASGSHYEQYF. The gene calls are TRBV7-3 and TRBJ2-7; 10 positions agree with TRBD2. Germline assignment: CDR1 SGHTA and CDR2 FQGTGA. J was trimmed by 3 bases and V by 5 bases; bases with no gene match: 7. This CDR3 has 15 residues.

The table lists this clonotype with many counts. At one end the junction does not follow the germline gene, possibly because of a read error. The chain joins TRBV5-1 to TRBJ1-4; tentative D call: TRBD1 (5 bases). The CDR3 contains 14 residues. The V gene's germline CDR1 is SGHRS and CDR2 YFSETQ. The CDR3 protein is CASSLTATNEKLFF. The CDR3 nucleotides read TGTGCCAGCAGCTTGACAGCAACTAATGAAAAACTGTTTTTT.

This clonotype was counted between two and nine times. The V call is TRBV7-3, the J call TRBJ1-2; D might be TRBD1 (6 bases). Trimming stripped 5 bases from V and 5 bases from J, with 12 bases between. This CDR3 spans 13 amino acids. In germline, CDR1 is SGHTA, CDR2 FQGTGA. CDR3 region: CASSPGVGYGYTF. In DNA, the CDR3 is TGTGCCAGCAGCCCAGGGGTAGGGTATGGCTACACCTTC.

In its sample, this clonotype was seen a few times. The chain has TRBV6-5 and TRBJ2-7, with a weak D call TRBD1 (6 bases). Germline V gene sequence: CDR1 MNHEY, CDR2 SVGAGI. The CDR3 spans 15 residues. Trimming left V 2 bases short and J 0 bases short, with 11 bases between. The CDR3 coding sequence is TGTGCCAGCAGTTACGATGGGACACTCTCCTACGAGCAGTACTTC. Translating it yields CASSYDGTLSYEQYF.

This sequence joins TRBV19 and TRBJ2-2; D tentatively fits TRBD1 or TRBD2 (5 bases each). Germline assignment: CDR1 LNHDA and CDR2 SQIVND (reference sequence). The CDR3 has 13 amino acids. The ends were cut back, 7 bases at V and 14 bases at J, with 20 bases in the middle. For the CDR3, the DNA is TGTGCCAGTACCACCGGGGCCAGTGATAGACTGTTTTTT. Amino acid sequence: CASTTGASDRLFF.

The CDR3 sequence is CSASGLANSYEQFF. For the CDR3, the DNA is TGCAGTGCCTCGGGACTAGCGAACTCCTATGAGCAGTTCTTC. V gene TRBV20-1 combines with J gene TRBJ2-1; 10 nucleotides agree with TRBD2. CDR1 is DFQATT, CDR2 SNEGSKA, per germline (reference sequence). The CDR3 covers 14 residues. J gave up 8 bases and V 6 bases, and 10 bases lay outside the gene matches.

V usage is TRBV19 and J usage is TRBJ2-7; D uncertain. This CDR3 spans 13 amino acids. Deletions cut 6 bases from V and 2 bases from J, with 11 bases between. Per the germline V gene, CDR1 is LNHDA and CDR2 is SQIVND (reference sequence). The CDR3 here is CASRKVGTYEQYF. CDR3 DNA sequence: TGTGCCAGTAGAAAAGTCGGAACCTACGAGCAGTACTTC.

The genes are TRBV18 and TRBJ2-5; no firm D call. The CDR3 runs to 15 residues. Germline CDR1 KGHSH, CDR2 LQKENI. V lost 3 bases and J lost 2, with 13 bases in between. The CDR3 DNA is TGTGCCAGCTCACCTTCGAAAGGGATTCAAGAGACCCAGTACTTC. It codes for CASSPSKGIQETQYF.

This clonotype was observed a few times. The V call is TRBV12-3 or TRBV12-4, the J call TRBJ2-1; TRBD2 matches 8 bases. The V gene end was trimmed by 5 bases and the J gene end by 10 bases; junction bases not matched to a gene: 16. The CDR3 totals 16 residues. The CDR3 protein is CASSPQDPGLVSEQFF. CDR3 in DNA: TGTGCCAGCAGTCCCCAAGACCCGGGACTAGTTTCAGAGCAGTTCTTC.

J is TRBJ2-5 and V is TRBV28; no clear D gene. Germline values: CDR1 MDHEN, CDR2 SYDVKM. Trimming removed 3 bases at V and 5 bases at J, with 13 bases between. The CDR3 is 14 residues long. CDR3 DNA sequence: TGTGCCAGCAGTTTTGGTGTAGTGGAGGAGACCCAGTACTTC. This codes for CASSFGVVEETQYF.

This clonotype appeared a few times. This chain connects TRBV27 to TRBJ2-1; D call uncertain. The V gene lost 5 bases and the J gene lost 0 bases, with 14 bases spanning the gap. The CDR3 contains 16 residues. Per germline, CDR1 MNHEY and CDR2 SMNVEV (reference sequence). The CDR3 DNA reads as TGTGCCAGCAGTCTCCTTCTATCGAGCTCCTACAATGAGCAGTTCTTC. This codes for CASSLLLSSSYNEQFF.

The V and J genes are TRBV7-2 and TRBJ2-1; 12 bases map to TRBD1. After removal of 2 bases from V and 9 bases from J, the junction contained 8 bases not matched to a gene. The CDR3 length is 16 residues. The germline V gene encodes CDR1 SGHTA and CDR2 FQGNSA. The CDR3: CASSLHGTGGFGEQFF. The CDR3, as DNA: TGTGCCAGCAGCTTACACGGGACAGGGGGCTTCGGTGAGCAGTTCTTC.

Only a few counts were recorded for this clonotype. The chain recombines TRBV10-3 with TRBJ2-1, with D possibly being TRBD2 (6 bases). This CDR3 comprises 21 residues. Germline loops: CDR1 ENHRY, CDR2 SYGVKD. V was trimmed by 1 base and J by 4 bases, leaving 29 bases between them. Here the CDR3 DNA reads TGTGCCATCAGTGAGTTTCTGGACCCCACCCTAGCGTATAACCGGTACAATGAGCAGTTCTTC. Translating gives CAISEFLDPTLAYNRYNEQFF.